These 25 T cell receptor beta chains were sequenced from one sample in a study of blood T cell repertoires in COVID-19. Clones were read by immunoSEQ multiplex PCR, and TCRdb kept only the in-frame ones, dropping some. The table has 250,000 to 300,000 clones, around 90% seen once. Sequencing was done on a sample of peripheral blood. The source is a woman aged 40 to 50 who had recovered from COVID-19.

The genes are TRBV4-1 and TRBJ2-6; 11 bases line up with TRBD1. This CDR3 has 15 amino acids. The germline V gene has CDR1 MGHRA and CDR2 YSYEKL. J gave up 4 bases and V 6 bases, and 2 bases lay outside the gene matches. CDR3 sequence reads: CASRGQGAGANVLTF. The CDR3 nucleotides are TGCGCCAGCAGAGGACAGGGGGCCGGGGCCAACGTCCTGACTTTC.

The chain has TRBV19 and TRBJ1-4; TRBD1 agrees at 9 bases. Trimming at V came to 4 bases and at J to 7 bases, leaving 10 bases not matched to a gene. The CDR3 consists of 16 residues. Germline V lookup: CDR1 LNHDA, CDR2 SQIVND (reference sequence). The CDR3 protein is CASSTLQGARAEKLFF. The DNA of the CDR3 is TGTGCCAGTAGTACCCTACAGGGGGCAAGAGCTGAAAAACTGTTTTTT.

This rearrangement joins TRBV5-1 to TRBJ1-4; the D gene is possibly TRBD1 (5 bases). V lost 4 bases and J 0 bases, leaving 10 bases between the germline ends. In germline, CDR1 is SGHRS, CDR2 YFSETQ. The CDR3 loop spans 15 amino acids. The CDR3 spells CASSRDSPTNEKLFF. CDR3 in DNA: TGCGCCAGCAGCCGCGACAGCCCAACTAATGAAAAACTGTTTTTT.

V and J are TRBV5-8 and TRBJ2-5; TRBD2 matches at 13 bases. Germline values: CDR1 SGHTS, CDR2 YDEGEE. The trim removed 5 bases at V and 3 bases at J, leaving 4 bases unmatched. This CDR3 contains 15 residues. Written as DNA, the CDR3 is TGTGCCAGCAGACAAGGGACTAGCGGGGAAGAGACCCAGTACTTC. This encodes CASRQGTSGEETQYF.

The CDR3 reads CASSLGQPGGHEQYF. CDR3 nucleotide sequence: TGCGCCAGCAGCTTGGGCCAACCCGGGGGGCACGAGCAGTACTTC. The chain carries TRBV5-1 and TRBJ2-7; TRBD2 might be the D (7 bases). CDR1 is SGHRS and CDR2 is YFSETQ in the germline V gene. The CDR3 spans 15 residues. V gave up 0 bases and J gave up 5 bases, with 15 bases separating them.

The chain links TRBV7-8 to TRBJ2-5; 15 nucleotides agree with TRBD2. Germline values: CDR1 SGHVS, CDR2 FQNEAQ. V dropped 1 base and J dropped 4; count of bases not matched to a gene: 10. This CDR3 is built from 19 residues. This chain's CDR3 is CASSLGPGLAGGRGETQYF. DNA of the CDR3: TGTGCCAGCAGCTTAGGACCTGGACTAGCGGGAGGGAGGGGAGAGACCCAGTACTTC.

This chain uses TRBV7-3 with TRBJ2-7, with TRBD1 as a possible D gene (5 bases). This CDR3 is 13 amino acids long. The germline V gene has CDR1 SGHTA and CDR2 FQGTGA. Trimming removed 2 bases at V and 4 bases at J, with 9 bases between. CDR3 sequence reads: CASSLGAGYEQYF. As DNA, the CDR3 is TGTGCCAGCAGCTTAGGGGCAGGTTACGAGCAGTACTTC.

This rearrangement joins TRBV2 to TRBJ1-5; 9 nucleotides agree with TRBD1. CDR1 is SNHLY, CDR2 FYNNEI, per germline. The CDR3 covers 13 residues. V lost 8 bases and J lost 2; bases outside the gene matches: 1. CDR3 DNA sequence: TGTGCCAGCCGGGACAGGGGCAATCAGCCCCAGCATTTT. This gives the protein CASRDRGNQPQHF.

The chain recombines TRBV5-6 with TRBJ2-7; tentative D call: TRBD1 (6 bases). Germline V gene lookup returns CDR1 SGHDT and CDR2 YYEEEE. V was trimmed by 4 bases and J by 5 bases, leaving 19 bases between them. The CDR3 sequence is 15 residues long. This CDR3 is CASSPTWAGDDEQYF. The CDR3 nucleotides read TGTGCCAGCAGCCCGACCTGGGCAGGGGATGACGAGCAGTACTTC.

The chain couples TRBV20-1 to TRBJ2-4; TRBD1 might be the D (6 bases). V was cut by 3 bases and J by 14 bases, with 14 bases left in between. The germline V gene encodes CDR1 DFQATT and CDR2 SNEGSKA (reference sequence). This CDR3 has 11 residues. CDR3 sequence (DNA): TGCAGTGCTAGTATGAAGGCAGGGGAGTACTTC. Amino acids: CSASMKAGEYF.

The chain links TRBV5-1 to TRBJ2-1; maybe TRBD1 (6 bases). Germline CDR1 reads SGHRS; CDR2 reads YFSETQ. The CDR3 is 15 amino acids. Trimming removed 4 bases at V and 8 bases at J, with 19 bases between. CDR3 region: CASSDLTGALDEQFF. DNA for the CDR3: TGCGCCAGCAGCGACCTGACAGGTGCCCTCGATGAGCAGTTCTTC.

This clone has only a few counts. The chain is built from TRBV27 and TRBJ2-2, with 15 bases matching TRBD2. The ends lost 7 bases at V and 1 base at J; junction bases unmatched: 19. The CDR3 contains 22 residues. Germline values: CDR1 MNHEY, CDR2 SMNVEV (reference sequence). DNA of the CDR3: TGTGCCAGCACCCGAAATGGCCGAAGAGGACTAGCGGGAGGGAAGAACACCGGGGAGCTGTTTTTT. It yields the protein CASTRNGRRGLAGGKNTGELFF.

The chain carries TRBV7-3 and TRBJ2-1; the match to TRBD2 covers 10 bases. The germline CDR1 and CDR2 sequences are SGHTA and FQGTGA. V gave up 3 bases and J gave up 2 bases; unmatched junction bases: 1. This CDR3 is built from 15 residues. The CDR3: CASSFLAGAYNEQFF. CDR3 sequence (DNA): TGTGCCAGCAGCTTCCTAGCGGGAGCCTACAATGAGCAGTTCTTC.

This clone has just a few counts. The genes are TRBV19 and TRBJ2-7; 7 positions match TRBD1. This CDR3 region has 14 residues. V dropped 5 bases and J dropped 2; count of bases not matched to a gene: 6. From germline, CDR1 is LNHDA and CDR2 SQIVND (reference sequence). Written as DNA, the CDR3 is TGTGCCAGTAGTCAACAGGGGTCTACCTACGAGCAGTACTTC. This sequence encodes CASSQQGSTYEQYF.

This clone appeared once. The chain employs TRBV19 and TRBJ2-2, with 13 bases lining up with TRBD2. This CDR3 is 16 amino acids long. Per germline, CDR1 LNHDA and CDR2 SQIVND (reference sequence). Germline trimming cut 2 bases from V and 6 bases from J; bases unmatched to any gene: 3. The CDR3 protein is CASSIWGLAGPGELFF. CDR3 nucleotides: TGTGCCAGTAGTATATGGGGACTAGCGGGACCCGGGGAGCTGTTTTTT.

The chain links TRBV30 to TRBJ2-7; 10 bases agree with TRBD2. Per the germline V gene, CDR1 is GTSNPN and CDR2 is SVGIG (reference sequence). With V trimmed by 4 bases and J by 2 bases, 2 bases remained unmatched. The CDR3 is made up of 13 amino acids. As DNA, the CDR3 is TGTGCCTGGACTACTAGCGGGACCTACGAGCAGTACTTC. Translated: CAWTTSGTYEQYF. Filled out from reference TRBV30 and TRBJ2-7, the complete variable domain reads SQTIHQWPATLVQPVGSPLSLECTVEGTSNPNLYWYRQAAGRGLQLLFYSVGIGQISSEVPQNLSASRPQDRQFILSSKKLLLSDSGFYLCAWTTSGTYEQYFGPGTRLTVT.

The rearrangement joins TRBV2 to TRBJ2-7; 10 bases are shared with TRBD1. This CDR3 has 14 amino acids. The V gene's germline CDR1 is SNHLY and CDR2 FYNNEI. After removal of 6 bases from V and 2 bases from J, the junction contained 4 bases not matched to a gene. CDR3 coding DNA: TGTGCCAGCAGCGCCGGGACAGGGGCCTACGAGCAGTACTTC. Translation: CASSAGTGAYEQYF. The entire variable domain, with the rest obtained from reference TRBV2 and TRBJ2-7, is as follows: EPEVTQTPSHQVTQMGQEVILRCVPISNHLYFYWYRQILGQKVEFLVSFYNNEISEKSEIFDDQFSVERPDGSNFTLKIRSTKLEDSAMYFCASSAGTGAYEQYFGPGTRLTVT.

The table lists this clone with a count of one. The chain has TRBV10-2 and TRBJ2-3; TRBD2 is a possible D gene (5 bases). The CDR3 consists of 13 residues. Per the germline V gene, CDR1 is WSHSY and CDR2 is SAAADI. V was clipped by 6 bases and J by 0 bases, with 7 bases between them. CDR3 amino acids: CASSRTSTDTQYF. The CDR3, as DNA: TGCGCCAGCAGCAGGACTAGCACAGATACGCAGTATTTT.

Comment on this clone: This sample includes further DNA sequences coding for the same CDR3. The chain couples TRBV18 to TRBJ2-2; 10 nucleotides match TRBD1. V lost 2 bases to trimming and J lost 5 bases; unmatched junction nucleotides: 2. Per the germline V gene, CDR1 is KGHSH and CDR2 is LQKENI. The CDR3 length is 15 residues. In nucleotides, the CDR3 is TGTGCCAGCTCACCAAGACAGGGGGCGACCGGGGAGCTGTTTTTT. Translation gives CASSPRQGATGELFF.

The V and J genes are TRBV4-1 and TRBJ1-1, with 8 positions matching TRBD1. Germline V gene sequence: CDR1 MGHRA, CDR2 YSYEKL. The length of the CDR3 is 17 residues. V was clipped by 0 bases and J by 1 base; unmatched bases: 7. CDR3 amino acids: CASSQDVQGAANTEAFF. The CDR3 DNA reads TGCGCCAGCAGCCAAGATGTTCAGGGGGCTGCGAACACTGAAGCTTTCTTT.

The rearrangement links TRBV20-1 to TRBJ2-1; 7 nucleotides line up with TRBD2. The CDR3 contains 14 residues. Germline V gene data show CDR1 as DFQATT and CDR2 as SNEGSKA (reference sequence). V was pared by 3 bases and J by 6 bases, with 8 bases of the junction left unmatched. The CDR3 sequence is CSASSAGLPNEQFF. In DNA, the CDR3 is TGCAGTGCTAGTTCAGCGGGATTACCCAATGAGCAGTTCTTC.

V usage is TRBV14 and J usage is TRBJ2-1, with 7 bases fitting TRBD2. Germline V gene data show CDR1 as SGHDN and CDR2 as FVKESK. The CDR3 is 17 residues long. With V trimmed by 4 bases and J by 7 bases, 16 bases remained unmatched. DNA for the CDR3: TGTGCCAGCAGCCGGGCGGGAGCGTCCCTCCTTTGGAATGAGCAGTTCTTC. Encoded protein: CASSRAGASLLWNEQFF.

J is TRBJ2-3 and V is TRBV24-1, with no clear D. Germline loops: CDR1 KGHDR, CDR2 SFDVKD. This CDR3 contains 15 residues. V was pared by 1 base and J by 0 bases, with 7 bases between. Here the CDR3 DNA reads TGTGCCACCAGTGATTTTGGCAGGAGCACAGATACGCAGTATTTT. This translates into CATSDFGRSTDTQYF.

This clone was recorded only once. CDR3 amino acids: CASSASGQGSGRAYEQYF. The DNA for the CDR3 is TGTGCCAGCAGCGCATCGGGACAGGGCAGCGGGAGGGCCTACGAGCAGTACTTC. This chain links TRBV5-6 with TRBJ2-7, with D possibly matching TRBD2 (10 bases). The CDR3 runs 18 residues. Germline V lookup: CDR1 SGHDT, CDR2 YYEEEE. Trimming pared 4 bases from V and 2 bases from J, leaving 25 bases between.

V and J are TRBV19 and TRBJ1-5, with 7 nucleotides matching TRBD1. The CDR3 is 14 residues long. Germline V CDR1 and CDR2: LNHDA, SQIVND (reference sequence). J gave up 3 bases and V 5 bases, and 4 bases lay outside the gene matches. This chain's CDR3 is CASSVTGANQPQHF. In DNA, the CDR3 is TGTGCCAGTAGTGTCACAGGGGCCAATCAGCCCCAGCATTTT.